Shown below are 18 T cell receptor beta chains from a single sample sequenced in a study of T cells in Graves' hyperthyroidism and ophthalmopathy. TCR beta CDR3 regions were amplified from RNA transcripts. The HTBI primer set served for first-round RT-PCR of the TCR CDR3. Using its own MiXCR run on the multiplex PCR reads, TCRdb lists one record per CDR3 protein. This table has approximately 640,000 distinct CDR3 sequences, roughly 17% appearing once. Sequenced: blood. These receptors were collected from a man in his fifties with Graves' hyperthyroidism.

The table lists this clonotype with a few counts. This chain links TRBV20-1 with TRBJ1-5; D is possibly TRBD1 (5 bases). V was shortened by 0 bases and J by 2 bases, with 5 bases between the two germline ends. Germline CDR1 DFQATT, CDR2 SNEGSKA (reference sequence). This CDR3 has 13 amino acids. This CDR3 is CSARETGNQPQHF. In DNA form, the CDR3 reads TGCAGTGCTAGAGAGACAGGCAATCAGCCCCAGCATTTT.

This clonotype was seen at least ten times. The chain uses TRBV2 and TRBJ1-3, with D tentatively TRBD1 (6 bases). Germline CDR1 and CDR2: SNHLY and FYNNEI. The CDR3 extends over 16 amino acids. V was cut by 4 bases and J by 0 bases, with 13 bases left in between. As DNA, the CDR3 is TGTGCCAGCAGTGGACGGGGGGCTAACTCTGGAAACACCATATATTTT. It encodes CASSGRGANSGNTIYF.

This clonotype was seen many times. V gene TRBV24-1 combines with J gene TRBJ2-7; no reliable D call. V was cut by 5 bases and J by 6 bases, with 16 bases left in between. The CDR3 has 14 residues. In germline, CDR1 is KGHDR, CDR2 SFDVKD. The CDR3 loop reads CATSAGRAFGEQYF. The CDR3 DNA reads TGTGCCACCAGTGCGGGCCGGGCCTTCGGCGAGCAGTACTTC.

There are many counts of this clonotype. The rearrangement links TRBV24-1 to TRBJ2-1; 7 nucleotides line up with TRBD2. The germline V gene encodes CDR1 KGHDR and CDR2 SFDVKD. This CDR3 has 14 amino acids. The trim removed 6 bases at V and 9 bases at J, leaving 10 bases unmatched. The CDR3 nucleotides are TGTGCCACCAGTCCAATCGCGGGAGTGGGTGAGCAGTTCTTC. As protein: CATSPIAGVGEQFF.

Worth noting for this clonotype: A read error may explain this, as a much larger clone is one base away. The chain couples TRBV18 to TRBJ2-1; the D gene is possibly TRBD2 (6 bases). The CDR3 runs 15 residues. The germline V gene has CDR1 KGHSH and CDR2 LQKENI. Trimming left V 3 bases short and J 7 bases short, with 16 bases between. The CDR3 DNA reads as TGTGCCAGCTCACCCGGGACTCGCGGCGGGAATGAGCAGTTCTTC. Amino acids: CASSPGTRGGNEQFF. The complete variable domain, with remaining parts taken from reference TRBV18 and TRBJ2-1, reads NAGVMQNPRHLVRRRGQEARLRCSPMKGHSHVYWYRQLPEEGLKFMVYLQKENIIDESGMPKERFSAEFPKEGPSILRIQQVVRGDSAAYFCASSPGTRGGNEQFFGPGTRLTVL.

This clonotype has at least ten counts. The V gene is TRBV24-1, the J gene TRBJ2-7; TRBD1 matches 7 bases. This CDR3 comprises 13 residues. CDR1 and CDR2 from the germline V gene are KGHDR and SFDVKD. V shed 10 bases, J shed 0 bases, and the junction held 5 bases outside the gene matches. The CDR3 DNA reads TGTGCCACAAATGGACAGGCCTCCTACGAGCAGTACTTC. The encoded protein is CATNGQASYEQYF.

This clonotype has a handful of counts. In nucleotides, the CDR3 is TGCAGTGCTAGAGCTAGGGCCGGACGAAATTCACCCCTCCACTTT. The encoded protein is CSARARAGRNSPLHF. The V and J genes are TRBV20-1 and TRBJ1-6; D is ambiguous. This CDR3 has 15 residues. V was trimmed by 1 base and J by 7 bases, leaving 14 bases between them. Germline assignment: CDR1 DFQATT and CDR2 SNEGSKA (reference sequence).

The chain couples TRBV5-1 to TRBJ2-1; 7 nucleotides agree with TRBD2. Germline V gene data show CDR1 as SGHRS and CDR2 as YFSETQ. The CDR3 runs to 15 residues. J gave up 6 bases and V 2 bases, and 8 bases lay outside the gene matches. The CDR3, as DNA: TGCGCCAGCAGCTTACTGCGGGAGAGGAGCAATGAGCAGTTCTTC. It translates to CASSLLRERSNEQFF.

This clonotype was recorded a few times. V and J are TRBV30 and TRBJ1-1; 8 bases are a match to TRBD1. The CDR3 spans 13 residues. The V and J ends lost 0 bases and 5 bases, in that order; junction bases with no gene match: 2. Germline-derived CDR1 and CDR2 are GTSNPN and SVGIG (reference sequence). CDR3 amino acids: CAWSVNRGTEAFF. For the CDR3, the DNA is TGTGCCTGGAGTGTAAACAGGGGGACTGAAGCTTTCTTT.

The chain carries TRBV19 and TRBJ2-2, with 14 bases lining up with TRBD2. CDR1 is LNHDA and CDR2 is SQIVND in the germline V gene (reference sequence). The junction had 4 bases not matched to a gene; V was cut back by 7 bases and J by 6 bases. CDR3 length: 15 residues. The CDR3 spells CASTTSGRAPGELFF. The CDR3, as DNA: TGTGCCAGTACGACTAGCGGGAGGGCCCCCGGGGAGCTGTTTTTT. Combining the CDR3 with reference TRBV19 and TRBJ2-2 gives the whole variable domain DGGITQSPKYLFRKEGQNVTLSCEQNLNHDAMYWYRQDPGQGLRLIYYSQIVNDFQKGDIAEGYSVSREKKESFPLTVTSAQKNPTAFYLCASTTSGRAPGELFFGEGSRLTVL.

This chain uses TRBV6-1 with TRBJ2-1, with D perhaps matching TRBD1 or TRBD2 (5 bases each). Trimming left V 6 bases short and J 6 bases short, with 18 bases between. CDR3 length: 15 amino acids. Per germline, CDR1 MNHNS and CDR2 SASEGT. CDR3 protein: CASSPDDGGSNEQFF. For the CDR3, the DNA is TGTGCCAGCAGCCCAGACGATGGGGGAAGCAATGAGCAGTTCTTC.

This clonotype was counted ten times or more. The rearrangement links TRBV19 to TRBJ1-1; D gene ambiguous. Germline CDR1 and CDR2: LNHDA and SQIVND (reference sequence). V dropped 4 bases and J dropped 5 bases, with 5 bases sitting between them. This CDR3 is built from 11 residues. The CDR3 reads CASSTITEAFF. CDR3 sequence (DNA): TGTGCCAGTAGTACCATAACTGAAGCTTTCTTT. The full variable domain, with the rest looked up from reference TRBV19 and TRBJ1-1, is DGGITQSPKYLFRKEGQNVTLSCEQNLNHDAMYWYRQDPGQGLRLIYYSQIVNDFQKGDIAEGYSVSREKKESFPLTVTSAQKNPTAFYLCASSTITEAFFGQGTRLTVV.

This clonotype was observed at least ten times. CDR3 sequence (DNA): TGCGCCAGCAGGGACGGGACAGAGAATTCACCCCTCCACTTT. Translation: CASRDGTENSPLHF. This chain uses TRBV5-1 with TRBJ1-6; TRBD1 agrees at 7 bases. This CDR3 is built from 14 residues. Looked up from germline, CDR1 is SGHRS and CDR2 is YFSETQ. V lost 5 bases, J lost 7 bases, and 6 bases stayed unmatched.

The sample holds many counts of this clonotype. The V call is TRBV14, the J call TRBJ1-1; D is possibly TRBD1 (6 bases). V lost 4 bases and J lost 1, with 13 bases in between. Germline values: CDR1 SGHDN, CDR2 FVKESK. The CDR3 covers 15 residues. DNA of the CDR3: TGTGCCAGCAGCCTTCTTTCGGGGGCGAACACTGAAGCTTTCTTT. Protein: CASSLLSGANTEAFF.

This chain's CDR3 is CASSPSLDRGGGYTF. DNA of the CDR3: TGTGCCAGCTCACCATCTTTGGACAGGGGAGGCGGCTACACCTTC. The chain joins TRBV18 to TRBJ1-2, with TRBD1 matching 9 bases. Germline-derived CDR1 and CDR2 are KGHSH and LQKENI. Trimming cost V 2 bases and J 8 bases; bases outside gene matches: 9. This CDR3 region has 15 residues. Complete variable domain (other parts from reference TRBV18 and TRBJ1-2): NAGVMQNPRHLVRRRGQEARLRCSPMKGHSHVYWYRQLPEEGLKFMVYLQKENIIDESGMPKERFSAEFPKEGPSILRIQQVVRGDSAAYFCASSPSLDRGGGYTFGSGTRLTVV.

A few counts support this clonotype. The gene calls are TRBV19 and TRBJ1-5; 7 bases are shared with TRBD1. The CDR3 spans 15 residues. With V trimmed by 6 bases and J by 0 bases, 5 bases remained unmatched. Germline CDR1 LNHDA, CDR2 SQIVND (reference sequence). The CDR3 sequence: CASRGTDNSNQPQHF. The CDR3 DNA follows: TGTGCCAGTAGAGGGACAGACAATAGCAATCAGCCCCAGCATTTT.

DNA for the CDR3: TGTGCCAGCAGTCCACGGACAGGCCATAGCAATCAGCCCCAGCATTTT. Its translation is CASSPRTGHSNQPQHF. The chain combines TRBV28 with TRBJ1-5; the match to TRBD1 covers 7 bases. From germline, CDR1 is MDHEN and CDR2 SYDVKM. V lost 5 bases, J lost 0 bases, and 7 bases stayed unmatched. This CDR3 contains 16 residues.

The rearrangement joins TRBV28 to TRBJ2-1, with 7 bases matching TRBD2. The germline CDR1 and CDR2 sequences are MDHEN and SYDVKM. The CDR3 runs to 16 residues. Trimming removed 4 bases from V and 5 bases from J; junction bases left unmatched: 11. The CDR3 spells CASSSPPSGGHNEQFF. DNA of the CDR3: TGTGCCAGCAGTTCCCCCCCTAGCGGCGGCCACAATGAGCAGTTCTTC. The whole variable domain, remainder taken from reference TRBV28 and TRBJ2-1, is DVKVTQSSRYLVKRTGEKVFLECVQDMDHENMFWYRQDPGLGLRLIYFSYDVKMKEKGDIPEGYSVSREKKERFSLILESASTNQTSMYLCASSSPPSGGHNEQFFGPGTRLTVL.